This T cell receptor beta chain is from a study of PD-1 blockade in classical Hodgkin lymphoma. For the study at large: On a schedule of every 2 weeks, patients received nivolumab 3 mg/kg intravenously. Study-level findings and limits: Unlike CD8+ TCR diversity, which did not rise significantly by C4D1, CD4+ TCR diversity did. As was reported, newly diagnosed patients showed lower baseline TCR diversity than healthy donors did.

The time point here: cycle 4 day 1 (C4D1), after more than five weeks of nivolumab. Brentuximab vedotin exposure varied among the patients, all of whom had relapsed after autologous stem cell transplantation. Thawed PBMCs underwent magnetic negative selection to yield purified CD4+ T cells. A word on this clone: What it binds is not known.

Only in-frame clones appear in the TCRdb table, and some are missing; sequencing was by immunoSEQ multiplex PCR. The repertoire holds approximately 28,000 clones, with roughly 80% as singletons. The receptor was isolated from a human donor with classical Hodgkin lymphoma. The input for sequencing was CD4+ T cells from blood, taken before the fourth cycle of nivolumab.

The CDR3 DNA reads TGCGCCAGCAGCCAAACGCGGGACACAGATACGCAGTATTTT. This gives the protein CASSQTRDTDTQYF. The V call is TRBV4-3, the J call TRBJ2-3; D is perhaps TRBD2 (6 bases). V gave up 2 bases and J gave up 2 bases, with 8 bases separating them. Germline lookup yields CDR1 LGHNA and CDR2 YSLEER. The CDR3 consists of 14 residues.